This T cell receptor (beta chain) was recorded in a study of T-cell reconstitution after alpha-beta-depleted transplantation in children. Unique molecular identifiers were incorporated during preparation of the TCRbeta library. Using its own MiXCR run on the PCR reads, TCRdb lists one record per CDR3 protein. The sample holds approximately 300,000 distinct CDR3 sequences; about 9.5% are singletons and the top ten take approximately 7%. V gave up 1 base and J gave up 4 bases, with 12 bases separating them. Per germline, CDR1 SGHNT and CDR2 YYREEE (reference sequence). There are 15 residues in the CDR3.

The gene calls are TRBV5-4 and TRBJ2-1, with D perhaps assigned TRBD1 or TRBD2 (5 bases each). The TCR was taken from a boy younger than two with acute myeloid leukemia, due to receive a stem cell transplant. The starting material was PBMCs, obtained before TCRalphabeta/CD19-depleted stem cell transplant. The CDR3 bases are TGTGCCAGCAGCTTGTTCGGGACGGGGTACAATGAGCAGTTCTTC. Protein product: CASSLFGTGYNEQFF.